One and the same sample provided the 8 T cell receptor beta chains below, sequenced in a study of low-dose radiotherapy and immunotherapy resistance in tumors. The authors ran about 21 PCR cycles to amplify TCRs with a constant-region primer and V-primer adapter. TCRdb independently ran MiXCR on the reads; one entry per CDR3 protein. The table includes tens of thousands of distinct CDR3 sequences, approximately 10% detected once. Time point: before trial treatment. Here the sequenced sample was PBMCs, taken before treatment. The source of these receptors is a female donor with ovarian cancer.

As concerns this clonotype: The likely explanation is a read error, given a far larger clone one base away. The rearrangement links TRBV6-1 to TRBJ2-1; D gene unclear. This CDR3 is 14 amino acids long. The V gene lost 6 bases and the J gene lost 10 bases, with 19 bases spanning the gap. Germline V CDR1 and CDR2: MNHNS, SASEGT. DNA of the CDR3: TGTGCCAGCAGCTTTCCCGCCCTTGGGTCCGAGCAGTTCTTC. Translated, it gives CASSFPALGSEQFF.

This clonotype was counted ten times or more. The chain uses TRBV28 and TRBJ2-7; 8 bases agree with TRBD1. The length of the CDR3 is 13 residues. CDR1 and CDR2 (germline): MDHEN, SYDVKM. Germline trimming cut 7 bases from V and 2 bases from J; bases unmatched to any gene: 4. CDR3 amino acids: CASMGDRTYEQYF. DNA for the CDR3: TGTGCCAGCATGGGGGACAGGACCTACGAGCAGTACTTC.

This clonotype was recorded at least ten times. The CDR3 sequence: CSGRDRGRDTQYF. The DNA for the CDR3 is TGCAGCGGCCGGGACAGGGGCAGAGATACGCAGTATTTT. The V call is TRBV29-1, the J call TRBJ2-3; 10 bases line up with TRBD1. The CDR3 loop spans 13 amino acids. Germline trimming cut 7 bases from V and 5 bases from J; bases unmatched to any gene: 6. Germline CDR1 reads SQVTM; CDR2 reads ANQGSEA.

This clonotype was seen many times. For the CDR3, the DNA is TGTGCCAGCAGCCAAGATTGGGGGCAGTACCTTGGCTACACCTTC. Translation: CASSQDWGQYLGYTF. This chain links TRBV14 with TRBJ1-2; TRBD1 might be the D (6 bases). CDR1 and CDR2 (germline): SGHDN, FVKESK. The V and J ends lost 0 bases and 7 bases respectively, with 15 bases between them. CDR3 length equals 15 residues.

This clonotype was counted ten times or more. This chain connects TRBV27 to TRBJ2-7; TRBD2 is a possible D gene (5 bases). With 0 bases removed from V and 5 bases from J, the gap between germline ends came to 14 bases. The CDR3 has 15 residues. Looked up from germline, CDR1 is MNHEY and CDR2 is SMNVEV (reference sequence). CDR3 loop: CASSLSSEGSHEQYF. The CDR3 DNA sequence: TGTGCCAGCAGTTTATCGTCAGAGGGTAGCCACGAGCAGTACTTC.

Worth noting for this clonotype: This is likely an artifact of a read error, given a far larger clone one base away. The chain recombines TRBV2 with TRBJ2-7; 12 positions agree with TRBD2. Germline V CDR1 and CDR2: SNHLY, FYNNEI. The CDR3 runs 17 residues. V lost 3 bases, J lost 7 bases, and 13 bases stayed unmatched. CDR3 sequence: CASSEPSGGDDYNEQYF. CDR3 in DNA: TGTGCCAGCAGTGAGCCTAGCGGGGGGGACGACTACAATGAGCAGTACTTC.

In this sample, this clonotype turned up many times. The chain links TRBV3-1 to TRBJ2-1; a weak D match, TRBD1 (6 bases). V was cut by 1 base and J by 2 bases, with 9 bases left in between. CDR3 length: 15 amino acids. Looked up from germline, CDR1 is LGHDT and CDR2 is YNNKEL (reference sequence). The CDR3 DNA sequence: TGTGCCAGCAGCCAAGCGGGACAAGCCTACAATGAGCAGTTCTTC. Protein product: CASSQAGQAYNEQFF.

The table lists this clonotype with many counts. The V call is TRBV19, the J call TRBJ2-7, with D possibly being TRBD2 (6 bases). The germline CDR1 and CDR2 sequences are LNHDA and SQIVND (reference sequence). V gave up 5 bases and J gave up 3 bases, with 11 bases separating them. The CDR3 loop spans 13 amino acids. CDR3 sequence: CASSAGRIYEQYF. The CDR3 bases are TGTGCCAGTAGTGCGGGACGGATCTACGAGCAGTACTTC. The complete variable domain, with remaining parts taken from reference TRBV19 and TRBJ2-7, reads DGGITQSPKYLFRKEGQNVTLSCEQNLNHDAMYWYRQDPGQGLRLIYYSQIVNDFQKGDIAEGYSVSREKKESFPLTVTSAQKNPTAFYLCASSAGRIYEQYFGPGTRLTVT.